Sequencing of this T cell receptor (beta chain) was carried out in a study of cytomegalovirus exposure and HLA in healthy donors. 13 Jbeta primers and 60 Vbeta primers were used for the PCR. TCRdb's copy holds only in-frame clones and misses some; the assay was immunoSEQ multiplex PCR. Here the sample spans some 180,000 clones, 75% to 90% being singletons. V gave up 4 bases and J gave up 5 bases, with 8 bases separating them. The CDR3 is made up of 12 amino acids. Germline CDR1 LNHDA, CDR2 SQIVND (reference sequence). The receptor was derived from a girl aged 5-17 years in good health and CMV-seropositive. Material for sequencing was PBMCs. This sequence joins TRBV19 and TRBJ2-5, with D tentatively TRBD2 (6 bases). CDR3 residues: CASSSGKETQYF. The CDR3 DNA sequence: TGTGCCAGTAGTAGCGGGAAGGAGACCCAGTACTTC.